The rows below give T cell receptor beta chains drawn from one sample of a study of blood T cell repertoires in COVID-19. Only in-frame clones appear in the TCRdb table, and some are missing; sequencing was by immunoSEQ multiplex PCR. The table lists a few hundred thousand clones, approximately 89% of them singletons. Specimen: peripheral blood. Receptors were obtained from a woman aged 25 to 39 who had recovered from COVID-19. Each CDR3 is given with its conserved first and last residue. A D gene is named only where the DNA matches it firmly. Part of the rows lack a size; the others show once, few, many or a class for expanded clones.

J	size	V	D	DNA	CDR3
TRBJ1-1	-	TRBV4-2	-	TGTGCCAGCAGCCAAGATCCGCAGGGTGCCACTGAAGCTTTCTTT	CASSQDPQGATEAFF
TRBJ1-1	-	TRBV2	-	TGTGCCAGCAGTCCCACAGGGTTCACTGAAGCTTTCTTT	CASSPTGFTEAFF
TRBJ1-1	many	TRBV19	TRBD1	TGTGCCAGTAGTATATCCGGGACAGGGGGCACTGAAGCTTTCTTT	CASSISGTGGTEAFF
TRBJ2-7	-	TRBV19	-	TGTGCCAGTAGTATGGGGGCAGGGGATCGGTACGAGCAGTACTTC	CASSMGAGDRYEQYF
TRBJ2-5	-	TRBV6-2/TRBV6-3	-	TGTGCCAGCAGCCCCAGGGGGGCCCAAGGAGGGACCCAGTACTTC	CASSPRGAQGGTQYF
TRBJ2-1	-	TRBV4-3	-	TGCGCCAGCAGCCAGAGATCTGGCGGTGGCCCCTACAATGAGCAGTTCTTC	CASSQRSGGGPYNEQFF
TRBJ2-7	-	TRBV6-5	-	TGTGCCAGCAGTCCCCCCGGGGTCGGGCACGAGCAGTACTTC	CASSPPGVGHEQYF
TRBJ2-5	-	TRBV3-1/TRBV3-2	-	TGTGCCAGCAGCCGCGGACAGCGCCTCCTTCAAGAGACCCAGTACTTC	CASSRGQRLLQETQYF
TRBJ1-1	-	TRBV24-1	TRBD1	TGTGCCACCAGTGATTTGGCCGACAGGGCTGGGGCTTTCTTT	CATSDLADRAGAFF
TRBJ2-7	-	TRBV7-9	-	TGTGCCAGCAGCTTAAAGGCAGAGACGGAGAAGTACTTC	CASSLKAETEKYF
TRBJ2-7	-	TRBV28	TRBD2	TGTGCCAGCAATAGCGGGGGGACTATTTCCTACGAGCAGTACTTC	CASNSGGTISYEQYF
TRBJ2-5	-	TRBV9	TRBD2	TGTGCCAGCAGCGTAGATGGGACTAGCCAAGGAGAGACCCAGTACTTC	CASSVDGTSQGETQYF
TRBJ2-1	-	TRBV7-3	-	TGTGCCAGCAGCTTAGCAGGGACCTACAATGAGCAGTTCTTC	CASSLAGTYNEQFF
TRBJ2-3	-	TRBV7-9	-	TGTGCCAGCAACCAACAGGGCCCAGATACGCAGTATTTT	CASNQQGPDTQYF
TRBJ2-6	-	TRBV6-4	-	TGTGCCAGCAGTGACAATTCCGTTGGGGCCAACGTCCTGACTTTC	CASSDNSVGANVLTF
TRBJ1-2	-	TRBV28	-	TGTGCCAGCAGTTTATGGGGGAGCCAGGCCTATGGCTACACCTTC	CASSLWGSQAYGYTF
TRBJ1-6	-	TRBV6-4	TRBD1	TGTGCCAGCAGTGAACAGGGGCTCAATTCACCCCTCCACTTT	CASSEQGLNSPLHF
TRBJ2-6	-	TRBV18	-	TGTGCCAGCTCACCAAACAGAACCCTCTCTGGGGCCAACGTCCTGACTTTC	CASSPNRTLSGANVLTF
TRBJ1-1	-	TRBV30	-	TGTGCCTGGATGGGGGGACGGACTGAAGCTTTCTTT	CAWMGGRTEAFF